Listed below are T cell receptor beta chains from one sample, sequenced in a study of sequential checkpoint blockade in melanoma. The data were produced by immunoSEQ multiplex PCR, yet TCRdb's version contains in-frame clones alone and is incomplete. The profile shows 10,000 to 15,000 clones, under 25% of them singletons. Sequences were derived from tumor tissue (inferred from file names), sampled from a patient given nivolumab and ipilimumab in sequence. The receptors stem from a human donor with melanoma. Both conserved end residues are part of each CDR3. D genes are given only for firm matches. Only some rows state a clone size, as once, few, many or a class for expanded clones.

D gene: NA; J gene: TRBJ2-2; clone size: few; V gene: TRBV7-1; CDR3 protein: CASSLASGGELFF; CDR3 DNA: TGTGCCAGCAGCCTAGCAAGTGGCGGGGAGCTGTTTTTT
D gene: NA; J gene: TRBJ1-2; clone size: once; V gene: TRBV19; CDR3 protein: CASMRGSNYGYTF; CDR3 DNA: TGTGCCAGTATGCGGGGATCTAACTATGGCTACACCTTC
D gene: NA; J gene: TRBJ1-2; clone size: many; V gene: TRBV11-3; CDR3 protein: CASTSPGARYGYTF; CDR3 DNA: TGTGCCAGCACCTCACCCGGGGCCAGATATGGCTACACCTTC
D gene: TRBD1; J gene: TRBJ1-2; clone size: many; V gene: TRBV11-3; CDR3 protein: CASSRGQGGDGYTF; CDR3 DNA: TGTGCCAGCAGCCGGGGACAGGGCGGGGATGGCTACACCTTC
D gene: NA; J gene: TRBJ1-2; clone size: many; V gene: TRBV11-3; CDR3 protein: CASSLGVREGYGYTF; CDR3 DNA: TGTGCCAGCAGCTTAGGGGTCAGGGAAGGCTATGGCTACACCTTC
D gene: TRBD2; J gene: TRBJ2-1; clone size: NA; V gene: TRBV2; CDR3 protein: CARGSGGYNEQFF; CDR3 DNA: TGTGCCAGGGGGAGCGGGGGGTACAATGAGCAGTTCTTC
D gene: NA; J gene: TRBJ1-3; clone size: NA; V gene: TRBV6-8; CDR3 protein: CASSSADSGNTIYF; CDR3 DNA: TGTGCCAGCAGTTCAGCCGACTCTGGAAACACCATATATTTT
D gene: NA; J gene: TRBJ2-2; clone size: NA; V gene: TRBV9; CDR3 protein: CASSPAGLTGELFF; CDR3 DNA: TGTGCCAGCAGCCCAGCGGGTCTCACCGGGGAGCTGTTTTTT
D gene: TRBD1; J gene: TRBJ2-7; clone size: few; V gene: TRBV6-8; CDR3 protein: CASSDSGRGLNEQYF; CDR3 DNA: TGTGCCAGCAGTGACAGTGGTAGGGGGCTCAACGAGCAGTACTTC
D gene: TRBD1; J gene: TRBJ2-2; clone size: many; V gene: TRBV9; CDR3 protein: CASSSPQGAGELFF; CDR3 DNA: TGTGCCAGCAGCTCGCCTCAGGGGGCCGGGGAGCTGTTTTTT
D gene: NA; J gene: TRBJ2-7; clone size: NA; V gene: TRBV5-1; CDR3 protein: CASSLGQGDYYEQYF; CDR3 DNA: TGCGCCAGCAGCTTGGGGCAGGGAGACTACTACGAGCAGTACTTC
D gene: NA; J gene: TRBJ2-5; clone size: NA; V gene: TRBV18; CDR3 protein: CASSRRQKETQYF; CDR3 DNA: TGTGCCAGCTCACGAAGACAGAAAGAGACCCAGTACTTC
D gene: TRBD1; J gene: TRBJ1-2; clone size: many; V gene: TRBV11-3; CDR3 protein: CASSSWQGGADYGYTF; CDR3 DNA: TGTGCCAGCAGCTCTTGGCAAGGGGGCGCTGACTATGGCTACACCTTC
D gene: NA; J gene: TRBJ2-1; clone size: few; V gene: TRBV6-8; CDR3 protein: CASSEGWNEQFF; CDR3 DNA: TGTGCCAGCAGTGAGGGGTGGAATGAGCAGTTCTTC
D gene: NA; J gene: TRBJ1-3; clone size: many; V gene: TRBV27; CDR3 protein: CASSLAGSGNTIYF; CDR3 DNA: TGTGCCAGCAGTTTAGCGGGTTCTGGAAACACCATATATTTT
D gene: TRBD2; J gene: TRBJ2-1; clone size: NA; V gene: TRBV11-3; CDR3 protein: CASSLGLAGAYNEQFF; CDR3 DNA: TGTGCCAGCAGCTTAGGACTAGCGGGAGCCTACAATGAGCAGTTCTTC
D gene: NA; J gene: TRBJ2-3; clone size: NA; V gene: TRBV6-7; CDR3 protein: CASSWKVTGLEPDTQYF; CDR3 DNA: TGTGCCAGCAGTTGGAAAGTAACAGGGTTGGAACCAGATACGCAGTATTTT
D gene: TRBD1; J gene: TRBJ1-3; clone size: NA; V gene: TRBV11-3; CDR3 protein: CASSSNRGLGNTIYF; CDR3 DNA: TGTGCCAGCAGCTCCAACAGGGGGCTAGGAAACACCATATATTTT
D gene: NA; J gene: TRBJ1-2; clone size: NA; V gene: TRBV5-1; CDR3 protein: CASSLGAIANYGYTF; CDR3 DNA: TGCGCCAGCAGCTTGGGGGCCATAGCTAACTATGGCTACACCTTC
D gene: NA; J gene: TRBJ1-1; clone size: NA; V gene: TRBV29-1; CDR3 protein: CSAAPGGTEAFF; CDR3 DNA: TGCAGCGCGGCCCCGGGAGGCACTGAAGCTTTCTTT
D gene: NA; J gene: TRBJ2-5; clone size: few; V gene: TRBV11-3; CDR3 protein: CASSFGFRGETQYF; CDR3 DNA: TGTGCCAGCAGCTTCGGGTTCAGGGGAGAGACCCAGTACTTC
D gene: NA; J gene: TRBJ1-3; clone size: NA; V gene: TRBV11-3; CDR3 protein: CASSLLRSGNTIYF; CDR3 DNA: TGTGCCAGCAGCTTGCTGCGCTCTGGAAACACCATATATTTT
D gene: TRBD2; J gene: TRBJ2-1; clone size: NA; V gene: TRBV5-1; CDR3 protein: CASSSGTSHSSYNEQFF; CDR3 DNA: TGCGCCAGCAGCTCCGGGACTAGCCACAGCTCCTACAATGAGCAGTTCTTC
D gene: TRBD2; J gene: TRBJ2-5; clone size: NA; V gene: TRBV11-3; CDR3 protein: CASSAGGRAGETQYF; CDR3 DNA: TGTGCCAGCAGCGCGGGCGGGAGGGCGGGGGAGACCCAGTACTTC
D gene: NA; J gene: TRBJ1-1; clone size: few; V gene: TRBV9; CDR3 protein: CASSSRGGLNTEAFF; CDR3 DNA: TGTGCCAGCAGCTCCCGAGGGGGGTTGAACACTGAAGCTTTCTTT
D gene: NA; J gene: TRBJ2-1; clone size: many; V gene: TRBV4-1; CDR3 protein: CASSQVGTYNEQFF; CDR3 DNA: TGCGCCAGCAGCCAAGTCGGGACCTACAATGAGCAGTTCTTC
D gene: NA; J gene: TRBJ1-6; clone size: few; V gene: TRBV12-5; CDR3 protein: CASSTGGWSYNSPLHF; CDR3 DNA: TGTGCCAGTTCGACGGGGGGCTGGTCCTATAATTCACCCCTCCACTTT
D gene: TRBD2; J gene: TRBJ2-3; clone size: NA; V gene: TRBV4-1; CDR3 protein: CASSLRLAGTADTQYF; CDR3 DNA: TGCGCCAGCAGCTTACGACTAGCGGGAACCGCAGATACGCAGTATTTT
D gene: TRBD1; J gene: TRBJ2-5; clone size: NA; V gene: TRBV18; CDR3 protein: CASSSGQGHRETQYF; CDR3 DNA: TGTGCCAGCTCGTCGGGACAGGGACATCGGGAGACCCAGTACTTC
D gene: NA; J gene: TRBJ2-3; clone size: few; V gene: TRBV6-8; CDR3 protein: CASSGNYSPGDTQYF; CDR3 DNA: TGTGCCAGCAGTGGTAACTACTCTCCTGGGGATACGCAGTATTTT
D gene: NA; J gene: TRBJ1-4; clone size: few; V gene: TRBV2; CDR3 protein: CASSPMGGLNEKLFF; CDR3 DNA: TGTGCCAGCAGTCCCATGGGAGGGCTTAATGAAAAACTGTTTTTT
D gene: TRBD1; J gene: TRBJ1-1; clone size: NA; V gene: TRBV11-3; CDR3 protein: CASSFGGTANTEAFF; CDR3 DNA: TGTGCCAGCAGCTTTGGTGGGACAGCGAACACTGAAGCTTTCTTT
D gene: NA; J gene: TRBJ2-2; clone size: NA; V gene: TRBV19; CDR3 protein: CASSIGRGGELFF; CDR3 DNA: TGTGCCAGTAGTATAGGGAGAGGCGGGGAGCTGTTTTTT
D gene: NA; J gene: TRBJ2-1; clone size: few; V gene: TRBV9; CDR3 protein: CASSEGGIESPRLF; CDR3 DNA: TGTGCCAGCAGTGAAGGGGGGATAGAATCACCCCGGCTCTTC
D gene: NA; J gene: TRBJ1-5; clone size: few; V gene: TRBV1; CDR3 protein: CASSQDSQGAGQPQHF; CDR3 DNA: TGCGCCAGCAGCCAAGATAGCCAGGGGGCCGGTCAGCCCCAGCATTTT
D gene: NA; J gene: TRBJ2-1; clone size: few; V gene: TRBV6-4; CDR3 protein: CASNSIDARLF; CDR3 DNA: TGTGCCAGCAATTCCATCGACGCTCGTCTCTTC
D gene: NA; J gene: TRBJ2-2; clone size: medium-sized; V gene: TRBV11-3; CDR3 protein: CASSLGTGSTTGELFF; CDR3 DNA: TGTGCCAGCAGCTTGGGAACAGGGTCGACCACCGGGGAGCTGTTTTTT
D gene: TRBD1; J gene: TRBJ2-4; clone size: few; V gene: TRBV14; CDR3 protein: CASSPRDSRNIQYF; CDR3 DNA: TGTGCCAGCAGCCCCCGGGACAGCAGAAACATTCAGTACTTC
D gene: NA; J gene: TRBJ2-1; clone size: medium-sized; V gene: TRBV27; CDR3 protein: CASSLSLRGEQFF; CDR3 DNA: TGTGCCAGCAGTTTATCCCTCCGGGGTGAGCAGTTCTTC
D gene: TRBD2; J gene: TRBJ2-7; clone size: NA; V gene: TRBV6-8; CDR3 protein: CASSGAGGPYEQYF; CDR3 DNA: TGTGCCAGCAGCGGTGCGGGAGGGCCGTACGAGCAGTACTTC
D gene: NA; J gene: TRBJ1-5; clone size: NA; V gene: TRBV28; CDR3 protein: CASSSGDHSNQPQHF; CDR3 DNA: TGTGCCAGCAGTTCAGGGGATCATAGCAATCAGCCCCAGCATTTT
D gene: NA; J gene: TRBJ2-3; clone size: NA; V gene: TRBV25-1; CDR3 protein: CATKRGGDTQYF; CDR3 DNA: TGTGCCACCAAGAGAGGGGGAGATACGCAGTATTTT
D gene: NA; J gene: TRBJ2-7; clone size: few; V gene: TRBV28; CDR3 protein: CASSLYYWAGSSYEQYF; CDR3 DNA: TGTGCCAGCAGTTTGTATTATTGGGCAGGGTCCTCCTACGAGCAGTACTTC
D gene: NA; J gene: TRBJ1-1; clone size: NA; V gene: TRBV15; CDR3 protein: CATSRGGVDTEAFF; CDR3 DNA: TGTGCCACCAGCAGAGGGGGGGTGGACACTGAAGCTTTCTTT
D gene: TRBD1; J gene: TRBJ2-7; clone size: NA; V gene: TRBV28; CDR3 protein: CASSRAGTGVSYEQYF; CDR3 DNA: TGTGCCAGCAGTCGGGCCGGGACAGGGGTATCCTACGAGCAGTACTTC
D gene: NA; J gene: TRBJ2-3; clone size: NA; V gene: TRBV23-1; CDR3 protein: CASSLGSTGNQYF; CDR3 DNA: TGCGCCAGCAGCTTGGGGAGTACCGGGAACCAGTATTTT
D gene: NA; J gene: TRBJ2-6; clone size: few; V gene: TRBV2; CDR3 protein: CASSEDPWGTSGANVLTF; CDR3 DNA: TGTGCCAGCAGTGAAGACCCCTGGGGAACTTCTGGGGCCAACGTCCTGACTTTC
D gene: NA; J gene: TRBJ2-7; clone size: NA; V gene: TRBV8-2; CDR3 protein: CASGGQGGVEQYF; CDR3 DNA: TGTGCCAGCGGGGGACAGGGGGGGGTCGAGCAGTACTTC
D gene: NA; J gene: TRBJ1-1; clone size: NA; V gene: TRBV1; CDR3 protein: CASSQGPRENTEAFF; CDR3 DNA: TGCGCCAGCAGCCAGGGCCCCAGAGAGAACACTGAAGCTTTCTTT